Listed below are T cell receptor beta chains from one sample, sequenced in a study of human thymus T cells. Clones were read by immunoSEQ multiplex PCR, and TCRdb kept only the in-frame ones, dropping some. The sample includes about 78,000 clones, about 96% of them seen just once. Sequencing used thymus tissue. Receptors originate from a boy in the first two years of life with a congenital heart defect but otherwise immunologically healthy. Each CDR3 is given with its conserved first and last residue. D genes are given only for firm matches. Clone size is not always given. Where it is, it says once, few, many or a class for expanded clones.

J gene: TRBJ2-4
D gene: -
V gene: TRBV5-6
clone size: -
CDR3 protein: CASSLGWKALAKNIQYF
CDR3 DNA: TGTGCCAGCAGCTTGGGATGGAAGGCCCTAGCCAAAAACATTCAGTACTTC

J gene: TRBJ1-2
D gene: -
V gene: TRBV27
clone size: -
CDR3 protein: CASSLRGGYGYTF
CDR3 DNA: TGTGCCAGCAGTTTACGGGGGGGCTATGGCTACACCTTC

J gene: TRBJ1-3
D gene: -
V gene: TRBV5-6
clone size: -
CDR3 protein: CASSLAEVSSGNTIYF
CDR3 DNA: TGTGCCAGCAGCTTGGCCGAGGTGTCTTCTGGAAACACCATATATTTT

J gene: TRBJ2-3
D gene: -
V gene: TRBV7-9
clone size: -
CDR3 protein: CASSSLAGRTDTQYF
CDR3 DNA: TGTGCCAGCAGCTCCTTGGCGGGCCGCACAGATACGCAGTATTTT

J gene: TRBJ2-2
D gene: TRBD2
V gene: TRBV5-4
clone size: once
CDR3 protein: CASSWEGNKDTGELFF
CDR3 DNA: TGTGCCAGCTCGTGGGAGGGGAATAAGGACACCGGGGAGCTGTTTTTT

J gene: TRBJ1-2
D gene: -
V gene: TRBV6-5
clone size: -
CDR3 protein: CASSYSKGHRGYGYTF
CDR3 DNA: TGTGCCAGCAGTTACTCGAAGGGGCATCGGGGCTATGGCTACACCTTC

J gene: TRBJ2-5
D gene: -
V gene: TRBV11-2
clone size: -
CDR3 protein: CASSLGLGPGWGETQYF
CDR3 DNA: TGTGCCAGCAGCTTAGGACTCGGGCCAGGGTGGGGGGAGACCCAGTACTTC

J gene: TRBJ2-5
D gene: -
V gene: TRBV5-4
clone size: -
CDR3 protein: CASSYQGGETQYF
CDR3 DNA: TGTGCCAGCAGCTATCAGGGGGGAGAGACCCAGTACTTC

J gene: TRBJ2-7
D gene: -
V gene: TRBV6-1
clone size: -
CDR3 protein: CATSIGQHYEQYF
CDR3 DNA: TGTGCCACCTCGATCGGACAGCACTACGAGCAGTACTTC

J gene: TRBJ1-1
D gene: -
V gene: TRBV6-5
clone size: -
CDR3 protein: CASSDRFLNTEAFF
CDR3 DNA: TGTGCCAGCAGTGACAGGTTCTTGAACACTGAAGCTTTCTTT

J gene: TRBJ1-2
D gene: TRBD1
V gene: TRBV11-3
clone size: -
CDR3 protein: CASSPGDRGGHGYTF
CDR3 DNA: TGTGCCAGCAGCCCAGGGGACAGGGGAGGCCATGGCTACACCTTC

J gene: TRBJ2-1
D gene: -
V gene: TRBV20-1
clone size: few
CDR3 protein: CSARRYNEQFF
CDR3 DNA: TGCAGTGCTAGAAGGTACAATGAGCAGTTCTTC

J gene: TRBJ1-5
D gene: -
V gene: TRBV5-6
clone size: -
CDR3 protein: CASSLAQGKPQHF
CDR3 DNA: TGTGCCAGCAGCTTGGCGCAGGGCAAGCCCCAGCATTTT

J gene: TRBJ1-5
D gene: -
V gene: TRBV19
clone size: -
CDR3 protein: CASSIPGPSNQPQHF
CDR3 DNA: TGTGCCAGTAGTATCCCAGGGCCTAGCAATCAGCCCCAGCATTTT

J gene: TRBJ2-2
D gene: TRBD1
V gene: TRBV27
clone size: -
CDR3 protein: CASSGTPGQGFAGELFF
CDR3 DNA: TGTGCCAGCAGTGGGACGCCGGGACAGGGTTTCGCCGGGGAGCTGTTTTTT

J gene: TRBJ1-2
D gene: -
V gene: TRBV5-8
clone size: -
CDR3 protein: CASNVRPGTDYGYTF
CDR3 DNA: TGTGCCAGCAACGTAAGACCCGGGACGGACTATGGCTACACCTTC

J gene: TRBJ2-7
D gene: -
V gene: TRBV2
clone size: -
CDR3 protein: CASSPGYEQYF
CDR3 DNA: TGTGCCAGCAGTCCAGGGTACGAGCAGTACTTC

J gene: TRBJ2-7
D gene: -
V gene: TRBV28
clone size: -
CDR3 protein: CASSSKKLKTGTEQYF
CDR3 DNA: TGTGCCAGCAGTTCAAAAAAATTGAAAACAGGGACCGAGCAGTACTTC

J gene: TRBJ2-4
D gene: TRBD1
V gene: TRBV6-6
clone size: -
CDR3 protein: CASSYPGQGRKNIQYF
CDR3 DNA: TGTGCCAGCAGTTACCCCGGACAGGGGCGGAAAAACATTCAGTACTTC

J gene: TRBJ1-6
D gene: -
V gene: TRBV2
clone size: -
CDR3 protein: CASTIPGAYNSPLHF
CDR3 DNA: TGTGCCAGCACCATTCCCGGGGCGTATAATTCACCCCTCCACTTT

J gene: TRBJ1-5
D gene: -
V gene: TRBV28
clone size: -
CDR3 protein: CASQIQKRQPQHF
CDR3 DNA: TGTGCCAGCCAGATACAGAAAAGGCAGCCCCAGCATTTT

J gene: TRBJ1-1
D gene: -
V gene: TRBV5-4
clone size: -
CDR3 protein: CASSLETDLNTEAFF
CDR3 DNA: TGTGCCAGCAGCTTGGAGACAGATCTTAACACTGAAGCTTTCTTT

J gene: TRBJ2-7
D gene: TRBD2
V gene: TRBV11-2
clone size: -
CDR3 protein: CASSLRPSGGVYEQYF
CDR3 DNA: TGTGCCAGCAGCTTAAGGCCTAGCGGGGGGGTGTACGAGCAGTACTTC

J gene: TRBJ2-2
D gene: -
V gene: TRBV5-1
clone size: -
CDR3 protein: CASSLGLLINTGELFF
CDR3 DNA: TGCGCCAGCAGCCTCGGACTCCTGATAAACACCGGGGAGCTGTTTTTT

J gene: TRBJ2-7
D gene: -
V gene: TRBV5-6
clone size: -
CDR3 protein: CASSFQGIVYEQYF
CDR3 DNA: TGTGCCAGCAGCTTTCAAGGGATTGTCTACGAGCAGTACTTC

J gene: TRBJ1-1
D gene: -
V gene: TRBV19
clone size: -
CDR3 protein: CASPPGREPLNTEAFF
CDR3 DNA: TGTGCCAGCCCGCCGGGGCGAGAGCCTCTGAACACTGAAGCTTTCTTT

J gene: TRBJ1-6
D gene: -
V gene: TRBV27
clone size: -
CDR3 protein: CASSPHFGVFHSPLHF
CDR3 DNA: TGTGCCAGCAGTCCCCACTTTGGGGTGTTTCATTCACCCCTCCACTTT

J gene: TRBJ1-2
D gene: TRBD1
V gene: TRBV4-3
clone size: -
CDR3 protein: CASSQDGAGGAPYGYTF
CDR3 DNA: TGCGCCAGCAGCCAAGACGGCGCAGGGGGCGCCCCATATGGCTACACCTTC

J gene: TRBJ1-2
D gene: TRBD1
V gene: TRBV7-6
clone size: -
CDR3 protein: CASSPAGGRGYTF
CDR3 DNA: TGTGCCAGCAGCCCAGCAGGGGGCAGGGGCTACACCTTC

J gene: TRBJ1-6
D gene: -
V gene: TRBV21-1
clone size: -
CDR3 protein: CASSRGSQNSPLHF
CDR3 DNA: TGTGCCAGCAGCAGGGGGTCTCAGAATTCACCCCTCCACTTT

J gene: TRBJ2-5
D gene: -
V gene: TRBV7-6
clone size: -
CDR3 protein: CASSLVRAASQETQYF
CDR3 DNA: TGTGCCAGCAGCTTAGTCCGAGCTGCCTCACAAGAGACCCAGTACTTC

J gene: TRBJ2-6
D gene: TRBD1
V gene: TRBV11-2
clone size: -
CDR3 protein: CASSSGQGPSDSGANVLTF
CDR3 DNA: TGTGCCAGCAGCTCGGGACAGGGACCTTCTGACTCTGGGGCCAACGTCCTGACTTTC

J gene: TRBJ2-5
D gene: -
V gene: TRBV7-2
clone size: -
CDR3 protein: CASGRRAQETQYF
CDR3 DNA: TGTGCCTCAGGGCGGCGTGCTCAAGAGACCCAGTACTTC

J gene: TRBJ2-3
D gene: -
V gene: TRBV7-9
clone size: -
CDR3 protein: CASSLLAGPYTDTQYF
CDR3 DNA: TGTGCCAGCAGCTTACTTGCGGGTCCCTACACAGATACGCAGTATTTT

J gene: TRBJ1-5
D gene: -
V gene: TRBV27
clone size: -
CDR3 protein: CASSPLNQPQHF
CDR3 DNA: TGTGCCAGCAGTCCACTAAATCAGCCCCAGCATTTT

J gene: TRBJ2-7
D gene: TRBD1
V gene: TRBV19
clone size: -
CDR3 protein: CASSPGQGNPYEQYF
CDR3 DNA: TGTGCCAGTAGTCCAGGACAGGGAAACCCCTACGAGCAGTACTTC

J gene: TRBJ1-1
D gene: TRBD1
V gene: TRBV18
clone size: -
CDR3 protein: CASSPQGAQAFF
CDR3 DNA: TGTGCCAGCTCACCCCAGGGGGCACAGGCTTTCTTT

J gene: TRBJ1-1
D gene: -
V gene: TRBV7-8
clone size: -
CDR3 protein: CASSPKDRMNEAFF
CDR3 DNA: TGTGCCAGCAGCCCAAAGGACAGAATGAATGAAGCTTTCTTT

J gene: TRBJ1-1
D gene: -
V gene: TRBV6-4
clone size: -
CDR3 protein: CASSVQAGMNTEAFF
CDR3 DNA: TGTGCCAGCAGTGTCCAGGCAGGGATGAACACTGAAGCTTTCTTT

J gene: TRBJ1-6
D gene: TRBD1
V gene: TRBV15
clone size: -
CDR3 protein: CATSRTGGSPLHF
CDR3 DNA: TGTGCCACCAGCAGGACAGGGGGCTCACCCCTCCACTTT

J gene: TRBJ1-2
D gene: -
V gene: TRBV5-4
clone size: -
CDR3 protein: CASIVKGQHNNGYTF
CDR3 DNA: TGTGCCAGCATTGTAAAAGGACAGCATAATAATGGCTACACCTTC

J gene: TRBJ2-7
D gene: -
V gene: TRBV28
clone size: -
CDR3 protein: CASSIQFRDEQYF
CDR3 DNA: TGTGCCAGCAGTATTCAATTCAGGGACGAGCAGTACTTC

J gene: TRBJ2-3
D gene: TRBD2
V gene: TRBV5-3
clone size: -
CDR3 protein: CARSRGPLAGGGTDTQYF
CDR3 DNA: TGTGCCAGAAGCCGTGGCCCACTAGCGGGGGGAGGAACAGATACGCAGTATTTT

J gene: TRBJ1-5
D gene: -
V gene: TRBV2
clone size: -
CDR3 protein: CASRRGAGQPQHF
CDR3 DNA: TGTGCCAGCAGACGGGGGGCTGGTCAGCCCCAGCATTTT

J gene: TRBJ1-1
D gene: -
V gene: TRBV30
clone size: -
CDR3 protein: CAWSVEQLGTEAFF
CDR3 DNA: TGTGCCTGGAGTGTAGAACAGTTGGGCACTGAAGCTTTCTTT

J gene: TRBJ1-5
D gene: -
V gene: TRBV7-9
clone size: -
CDR3 protein: CASSLTLTLTIQPQHF
CDR3 DNA: TGTGCCAGCAGCTTAACCCTGACACTTACAATCCAGCCCCAGCATTTT

J gene: TRBJ2-5
D gene: -
V gene: TRBV4-2
clone size: -
CDR3 protein: CASSQDREETQYF
CDR3 DNA: TGTGCCAGCAGCCAAGATAGAGAAGAGACCCAGTACTTC

J gene: TRBJ2-7
D gene: TRBD2
V gene: TRBV28
clone size: -
CDR3 protein: CASSLSGLAGLYEQYF
CDR3 DNA: TGTGCCAGCAGTTTATCGGGACTAGCGGGCCTCTACGAGCAGTACTTC

J gene: TRBJ1-2
D gene: -
V gene: TRBV5-1
clone size: -
CDR3 protein: CASSLGRNFNPTTNYYGYTF
CDR3 DNA: TGCGCCAGCAGCTTGGGACGAAATTTCAACCCAACGACTAATTACTATGGCTACACCTTC

J gene: TRBJ2-7
D gene: -
V gene: TRBV27
clone size: -
CDR3 protein: CASKGGGPYEQYF
CDR3 DNA: TGTGCCAGCAAGGGTGGGGGGCCCTACGAGCAGTACTTC

J gene: TRBJ1-3
D gene: -
V gene: TRBV6-1
clone size: -
CDR3 protein: CASSDEGTGNTIYF
CDR3 DNA: TGTGCCAGCAGTGATGAGGGTACTGGAAACACCATATATTTT

J gene: TRBJ2-1
D gene: TRBD2
V gene: TRBV7-2
clone size: once
CDR3 protein: CASRVCGLGYNEQFF
CDR3 DNA: TGTGCCAGCAGAGTCTGCGGACTAGGATACAATGAGCAGTTCTTC

J gene: TRBJ2-3
D gene: TRBD2
V gene: TRBV29-1
clone size: once
CDR3 protein: CSARSGRADADTQYF
CDR3 DNA: TGCAGCGCCAGATCCGGGAGGGCCGACGCAGATACGCAGTATTTT